The rows below give T cell receptor beta chains drawn from one sample of a study of T cell responses to AZD1222 COVID-19 vaccine. Clones were sequenced by immunoSEQ multiplex PCR, and TCRdb holds only the in-frame ones, with some missing. The table lists 150,000 to 200,000 clones, about nine tenths of them singletons. Sample: peripheral blood, taken on day 0 of AZD1222 vaccination. The source of these receptors is an adult in good health. Both conserved end residues are part of each CDR3. Fields, in order: clone size, D gene, V gene, J gene, CDR3 protein, CDR3 DNA. A D gene is named only where the DNA matches it firmly. Only part of the rows carry a size: once, few, many, or a class if the clone is expanded.

clone_size: NA; d_call: NA; v_call: TRBV5-6; j_call: TRBJ1-1; cdr3_aa: CASSFGQNTEAFF; cdr3_nt: TGTGCCAGCAGCTTTGGGCAGAACACTGAAGCTTTCTTT
clone_size: NA; d_call: NA; v_call: TRBV5-4; j_call: TRBJ1-2; cdr3_aa: CASSLVGPVYGYTF; cdr3_nt: TGTGCCAGCAGCTTGGTCGGACCGGTCTATGGCTACACCTTC
clone_size: NA; d_call: NA; v_call: TRBV6-6; j_call: TRBJ1-1; cdr3_aa: CASSYMNTEAFF; cdr3_nt: TGTGCCAGCAGTTACATGAACACTGAAGCTTTCTTT
clone_size: once; d_call: TRBD1; v_call: TRBV9; j_call: TRBJ1-1; cdr3_aa: CASSTGQPNTEAFF; cdr3_nt: TGTGCCAGCAGCACGGGACAGCCGAACACTGAAGCTTTCTTT
clone_size: NA; d_call: TRBD2; v_call: TRBV7-2; j_call: TRBJ2-7; cdr3_aa: CASSVTSGGYEQYF; cdr3_nt: TGTGCCAGCAGCGTAACTAGCGGGGGTTACGAGCAGTACTTC
clone_size: NA; d_call: NA; v_call: TRBV4-1; j_call: TRBJ2-3; cdr3_aa: CASSQVRLGLSTDTQYF; cdr3_nt: TGCGCCAGCAGCCAAGTGAGGTTGGGTCTCAGCACAGATACGCAGTATTTT
clone_size: NA; d_call: NA; v_call: TRBV5-1; j_call: TRBJ2-5; cdr3_aa: CASSLTGEETQYF; cdr3_nt: TGCGCCAGCAGCTTAACAGGAGAAGAGACCCAGTACTTC
clone_size: few; d_call: TRBD1; v_call: TRBV7-9; j_call: TRBJ2-7; cdr3_aa: CASSPTGVSYEQYF; cdr3_nt: TGTGCCAGCAGCCCGACAGGGGTCTCCTACGAGCAGTACTTC
clone_size: once; d_call: TRBD2; v_call: TRBV7-9; j_call: TRBJ2-5; cdr3_aa: CASSGKAGEETQYF; cdr3_nt: TGTGCCAGCAGCGGTAAAGCGGGGGAGGAGACCCAGTACTTC
clone_size: NA; d_call: NA; v_call: TRBV21-1; j_call: TRBJ1-6; cdr3_aa: CASSIGTAISPLHF; cdr3_nt: TGTGCCAGCAGCATCGGGACAGCAATTTCACCCCTCCACTTT
clone_size: once; d_call: NA; v_call: TRBV2; j_call: TRBJ1-6; cdr3_aa: CASSEALGGKPPLHF; cdr3_nt: TGTGCCAGCAGTGAAGCGTTGGGTGGCAAGCCACCCCTCCACTTT
clone_size: NA; d_call: NA; v_call: TRBV30; j_call: TRBJ2-7; cdr3_aa: CAWSEAAASSYEQYF; cdr3_nt: TGTGCCTGGAGTGAGGCGGCAGCCAGCTCCTACGAGCAGTACTTC
clone_size: NA; d_call: TRBD1; v_call: TRBV11-2; j_call: TRBJ1-3; cdr3_aa: CASSLQTGGFGNTIYF; cdr3_nt: TGTGCCAGCAGCTTACAGACAGGGGGCTTTGGAAACACCATATATTTT
clone_size: NA; d_call: NA; v_call: TRBV5-1; j_call: TRBJ2-7; cdr3_aa: CASSMGAGSYEQYF; cdr3_nt: TGCGCCAGCAGCATGGGGGCAGGGTCCTACGAGCAGTACTTC
clone_size: NA; d_call: TRBD1; v_call: TRBV7-9; j_call: TRBJ2-1; cdr3_aa: CASSSRDRVLDEQFF; cdr3_nt: TGTGCCAGCAGCTCCCGGGACAGGGTTCTCGATGAGCAGTTCTTC
clone_size: NA; d_call: TRBD1; v_call: TRBV10-3; j_call: TRBJ1-3; cdr3_aa: CAIGQGHSGNTIYF; cdr3_nt: TGTGCCATCGGACAGGGGCACTCTGGAAACACCATATATTTT
clone_size: NA; d_call: NA; v_call: TRBV2; j_call: TRBJ2-5; cdr3_aa: CASSRGETQYF; cdr3_nt: TGTGCCAGCAGTCGAGGAGAGACCCAGTACTTC
clone_size: NA; d_call: TRBD1; v_call: TRBV19; j_call: TRBJ1-5; cdr3_aa: CATKQTGYGNQPQHF; cdr3_nt: TGTGCCACCAAACAGACAGGGTACGGGAATCAGCCCCAGCATTTT
clone_size: NA; d_call: TRBD1; v_call: TRBV9; j_call: TRBJ2-7; cdr3_aa: CASSGGQGLYEQYF; cdr3_nt: TGTGCCAGCAGCGGGGGACAGGGACTCTACGAGCAGTACTTC
clone_size: NA; d_call: NA; v_call: TRBV2; j_call: TRBJ1-5; cdr3_aa: CASSLTRQAQINQPQHF; cdr3_nt: TGTGCCAGCAGCTTAACCAGACAGGCGCAGATCAATCAGCCCCAGCATTTT
clone_size: NA; d_call: NA; v_call: TRBV5-4; j_call: TRBJ1-3; cdr3_aa: CASSLIGGSSGNTIYF; cdr3_nt: TGTGCCAGCAGCTTGATTGGCGGCAGCTCTGGAAACACCATATATTTT
clone_size: few; d_call: TRBD1; v_call: TRBV11-2; j_call: TRBJ1-2; cdr3_aa: CAKAPPPGQAGYTF; cdr3_nt: TGTGCTAAAGCTCCTCCCCCGGGACAGGCCGGCTACACCTTC
clone_size: NA; d_call: TRBD2; v_call: TRBV7-2; j_call: TRBJ2-5; cdr3_aa: CASSSGASGVSETQYF; cdr3_nt: TGTGCCAGCAGTTCCGGGGCTAGCGGGGTTTCGGAGACCCAGTACTTC
clone_size: NA; d_call: TRBD2; v_call: TRBV5-1; j_call: TRBJ2-3; cdr3_aa: CASSLAGVGADTQYF; cdr3_nt: TGCGCCAGCAGCTTAGCGGGGGTAGGCGCAGATACGCAGTATTTT
clone_size: NA; d_call: NA; v_call: TRBV7-2; j_call: TRBJ2-7; cdr3_aa: CASSQQTASYEQYF; cdr3_nt: TGTGCCAGCAGCCAACAGACAGCGAGCTACGAGCAGTACTTC
clone_size: NA; d_call: NA; v_call: TRBV18; j_call: TRBJ2-7; cdr3_aa: CASSPDRSYEQYF; cdr3_nt: TGTGCCAGCTCACCCGACAGGTCCTACGAGCAGTACTTC
clone_size: NA; d_call: TRBD2; v_call: TRBV5-1; j_call: TRBJ2-1; cdr3_aa: CASSSPGLAGGRGNEQFF; cdr3_nt: TGCGCCAGCAGCTCACCGGGACTAGCGGGGGGGCGTGGGAATGAGCAGTTCTTC
clone_size: NA; d_call: NA; v_call: TRBV29-1; j_call: TRBJ2-1; cdr3_aa: CSVEDWEAGASYNEQFF; cdr3_nt: TGCAGCGTTGAAGATTGGGAGGCAGGGGCGTCCTACAATGAGCAGTTCTTC
clone_size: NA; d_call: NA; v_call: TRBV6-2/TRBV6-3; j_call: TRBJ2-7; cdr3_aa: CASSSLGGEQYF; cdr3_nt: TGTGCCAGCAGTTCTCTGGGGGGCGAGCAGTACTTC
clone_size: NA; d_call: NA; v_call: TRBV3-1/TRBV3-2; j_call: TRBJ1-4; cdr3_aa: CASSQAASEKLFF; cdr3_nt: TGTGCCAGCAGCCAAGCGGCTTCTGAAAAACTGTTTTTT
clone_size: NA; d_call: NA; v_call: TRBV6-6; j_call: TRBJ2-1; cdr3_aa: CASTGPVGVGHEQFF; cdr3_nt: TGTGCCAGCACGGGCCCCGTGGGGGTGGGTCATGAGCAGTTCTTC
clone_size: NA; d_call: NA; v_call: TRBV4-2; j_call: TRBJ2-7; cdr3_aa: CASSQDGGARYEQYF; cdr3_nt: TGTGCCAGCAGCCAAGATGGGGGGGCCAGGTACGAGCAGTACTTC
clone_size: NA; d_call: NA; v_call: TRBV3-1/TRBV3-2; j_call: TRBJ1-2; cdr3_aa: CASSQSGGGYGYTF; cdr3_nt: TGTGCCAGCAGCCAATCCGGGGGCGGGTATGGCTACACCTTC
clone_size: NA; d_call: NA; v_call: TRBV9; j_call: TRBJ1-2; cdr3_aa: CASSPRAGGGYGYTF; cdr3_nt: TGTGCCAGCAGCCCCCGGGCGGGGGGCGGCTATGGCTACACCTTC
clone_size: NA; d_call: NA; v_call: TRBV10-3; j_call: TRBJ1-2; cdr3_aa: CAISEKEIRLTYGYTF; cdr3_nt: TGTGCCATCAGTGAGAAGGAGATCAGGCTGACCTATGGCTACACCTTC
clone_size: NA; d_call: TRBD2; v_call: TRBV12-3/TRBV12-4; j_call: TRBJ2-5; cdr3_aa: CASSSGLAGTYF; cdr3_nt: TGTGCCAGCAGTTCCGGACTAGCGGGGACGTACTTC